This paragraph covers one T cell receptor beta chain sequence. Its target antigen remains unknown. Per-base quality was not reported, and no clone a single base away is much larger than it. The sample comes from a study of blood T cell repertoires in COVID-19 (dated by TCRdb to the early 2020s). In the study overall: Collaborator samples came from the United States, Italy and Spain and covered acute and convalescent phases of COVID-19. Sample metadata almost always included a de-identified subject ID, COVID-19 status, age in years and sex. HLA class I and class II types, where available, came from metadata supplied by the sample provider rather than from assay-based typing. The prospective study material was composed of cDNA or gDNA derived from T cells, B-cell-depleted T cells, or PBMCs. The samples were drawn from two sources: the first 160 participants of the ongoing ImmuneRACE study, and 1,000 to 1,500 subjects contributed by 6 global collaborators. Subjects who had been exposed to COVID-19, were actively infected with it, or had recovered from it provided the deeply sampled blood TCRbeta repertoires that made up the dataset. The repertoires were made available in a free public database intended to serve as a resource for research on the immune response to SARS-CoV-2. What the work shows at the level of the full study, not this receptor alone: The amount of clinical and demographic metadata varied by source and participant and was provided uncurated.

Participants in the prospective study were enrolled through a virtual design, were aged roughly 18 to 100 years, and lived in roughly 25 United States geographic areas. In the prospective study, participants were assigned to cohorts based on the clinical history participants reported in a screening survey and a study questionnaire. Exposed participants were defined as having been in contact with someone with a PCR-confirmed or clinician-diagnosed COVID-19 case within 2 weeks of study entry. Mobile phlebotomists in the prospective study collected whole blood, serum and a nasopharyngeal or oropharyngeal swab from every participant. Prospective study participants could optionally give additional blood draws and questionnaires over an approximately 2-month period. Blood samples from the prospective study were shipped frozen or at room temperature prior to DNA extraction. TCRbeta CDR3 regions were amplified from genomic DNA using the immunoSEQ Assay, a bias-controlled multiplex PCR. From the authors' description of their analysis: The number of nucleated cells in each sample was estimated from the amplification of reference gene primers within the assay. To quantify the absolute abundance of each unique TCRbeta CDR3 rearrangement, sequence reads were collapsed and filtered. Productive Simpson clonality was computed per sample as the square root of Simpson's diversity index over productive rearrangements. The table comes from immuneACCESS by way of TCRdb, which keeps in-frame sequences with V and J called. Part of the clones is missing from these tables; in studies checked, under half for an unresolved V gene and the rest for unknown reasons. The V and J calls and the clone size are those of that table, but D and trimming were determined from the DNA. The sample yields 150,000 or so clones; around 90% were counted once. About 4.1% of the sample comes from the top ten.

The germline V gene supplies CDR1 SGHVS and CDR2 FNYEAQ. The germline ends are 9 bases apart after V is trimmed by 1 base and J by 0 bases. Including cysteine and phenylalanine, the CDR3 has 15 amino acids. CDR3 DNA only is kept here, 45 bases in frame from base 1. The chain couples TRBV7-6 to TRBJ1-1, with the D gene uncertain. Sequenced material: PBMCs or T cells enriched from blood (not recorded which). This sequence originates from a middle-aged woman who had been exposed to COVID-19. The nucleotides read TGTGCCAGCAGCTTAGGGGAGGGTCTGAACACTGAAGCTTTCTTT. Its protein product is CASSLGEGLNTEAFF.